The T cell receptor beta chain under discussion was sequenced for a study of regulatory T cells in long-lasting Graves disease. According to the study, TCR beta libraries were built with iRepertoire HTBI primers and CDR3-region Arm-PCR. TCRdb called the multiplex PCR reads again in MiXCR, with one record for every CDR3 protein. This sample has 530,000 or so distinct CDR3 sequences; approximately 12% occur once, and the top ten carry 10%. This clonotype has ten or more counts. The CDR3 covers 11 residues. V shed 6 bases and J shed 6 bases, with 8 bases lying between them. As to time point: newly diagnosed GD, antithyroid drugs for less than 3 months. From PBMCs, RNA was extracted and then used to make the TCR library. The same data also went into a second study, on T cells in Graves' hyperthyroidism and ophthalmopathy.

This sequence originates from a young man with Graves disease. The J gene is TRBJ1-2, the V gene TRBV12-3 or TRBV12-4; D might be TRBD1 (5 bases). The input for sequencing was peripheral blood mononuclear cells (PBMCs), taken at new diagnosis, from a patient treated with antithyroid drugs. CDR3: CASRGADGYTF. For the CDR3, the DNA is TGTGCCAGCAGAGGGGCGGATGGCTACACCTTC.